This T cell receptor beta chain was recorded in a study of blood T cell repertoires in COVID-19. Study overall: There were acute and convalescent COVID-19 samples, and they came from the United States, Italy and Spain. PBMCs, B-cell-depleted T cells, or T cells provided the cDNA or gDNA that made up the material.

Germline-derived CDR1 and CDR2 are SNHLY and FYNNEI. This CDR3 spans 15 amino acids. The V and J ends lost 6 bases and 3 bases, in that order; junction bases with no gene match: 8. This clone appeared a single time. Original handling: From reference gene primer amplification, estimates of nucleated cell counts were derived. Repertoires were generated with immunoSEQ multiplex PCR, while TCRdb's copy carries only in-frame clones and drops some. V and J calls and clone size follow that table, whereas D and trimming were derived from the DNA. There are 130,000 to 150,000 clones in the sample; around four fifths occur only once, and 4.8% lies in the top ten.

The sequencing sample was made of peripheral blood. This TCR was sampled from a human donor in a cohort sampled during active COVID-19. The chain recombines TRBV2 with TRBJ2-3; the match to TRBD2 covers 8 bases. The CDR3 loop reads CASRGSSGVTDTQYF. The CDR3 nucleotides read TGTGCCAGCAGGGGGAGTAGCGGGGTTACAGATACGCAGTATTTT. The entire variable domain, with the rest obtained from reference TRBV2 and TRBJ2-3, is as follows: EPEVTQTPSHQVTQMGQEVILRCVPISNHLYFYWYRQILGQKVEFLVSFYNNEISEKSEIFDDQFSVERPDGSNFTLKIRSTKLEDSAMYFCASRGSSGVTDTQYFGPGTRLTVL.